One T cell receptor (beta chain) is described in this entry. The clone's antigen remains unknown. No base quality information exists; no much larger clone differs at one position. The data originate from a study of post-analysis software for immune sequencing data (dated by TCRdb to the mid-2010s). For context, the study as a whole: Relapsing-remitting, secondary progressive and progressive-relapsing multiple sclerosis were recorded as disease courses, and subtype annotation was lacking for some patients. The patient repertoires were compared against around 11 previously published healthy control repertoires obtained from donors aged 6 to 25 years. A subset of samples was prepared in parallel using single-end sample barcoding, then pooled and co-amplified after Illumina adapter ligation. Here is what the overall study found, with its caveats: Direct clustering with F measure showed strong co-clustering of samples prepared in the same batch, prompting a batch-effect correction. Multiple sclerosis patients had significantly lower normalized Chao1 diversity than controls, a result that suggests substantial peripheral T-cell clonal expansion. The control group was slightly older than the multiple sclerosis patient group. Four to six TRBV segments, including TRBV5-6, TRBV5-1 and TRBV20-1, were significantly more frequent in patients than controls.

V gives up 5 bases and J gives up 2 bases, and the segment between their germline ends measures 13 bases. Taken from the germline V gene, the CDR1 and CDR2 loops are MDHEN and SYDVKM. Counted from cysteine to phenylalanine, this CDR3 has 15 amino acids. Only CDR3 DNA remains: 45 bases, in frame from the first base. To demonstrate the VDJtools post-analysis software, TCR beta repertoires were profiled from the peripheral blood of about 13 young patients with multiple sclerosis. The multiple sclerosis patients were children and adolescents ranging in age from roughly 6 to 16 years. To prepare the library, PCR was applied. TCRdb names Illumina HiSeq 2500 as the instrument used. Unique molecular identifiers were incorporated into TCR beta cDNA libraries to reduce PCR and sequencing biases. Some 500,000 cDNA molecules were obtained for every 1 to 10 million input T cells, so each molecule roughly corresponded to one T cell. The patient libraries were prepared and sequenced with the same protocol used for the earlier healthy control dataset. Within a given batch, samples were prepared together, multiplexed and sequenced on the same HiSeq lane. Per the authors' processing: MIGEC was used to process the raw barcoded reads, and molecular identifier groups with only a single read were discarded before consensus assembly and CDR3 extraction. VDJtools was used for post-analysis of the clonotype tables, with diversity normalized by down-sampling every dataset to the smallest sample size. To correct batch-related cross-sample contamination, repertoire overlap clustering matched CDR3 amino acid sequences but not nucleotide sequences. TCRdb ran its own pipeline on the public reads, namely fastp trimming at Q25 and MiXCR clone calling, and kept in-frame beta chains. Rows are combined by CDR3 protein, so each entry shows the most common genes and DNA. The V and J calls were not made by the authors but by TCRdb's processing. The sample data list about 540,000 distinct CDR3 sequences, and roughly 34% of these were observed just once. The ten most abundant clones make up 4.5% to 7.5% of the sample.

The clonotype originates from a girl under 18 with multiple sclerosis. The sequencing input was blood. This receptor chain uses TRBV28 and TRBJ1-5; TRBD1 could be the D gene, as 6 bases match. The DNA sequence is TGTGCCAGCAGTCCTATTGAGGGGGGCAATCAGCCCCAGCATTTT. This codes for CASSPIEGGNQPQHF.